The clone carrying this T cell receptor (beta chain) appeared a few times. Its antigen is not identified. This sample is part of a study of blood T cells in healthy people across ages. Overall study findings and caveats: The long-lived group displayed more naive CD4+ cells, plus higher diversity, than the aged donors did.

Combining a sample-barcoded 5' primer with a J-beta primer mix, a second PCR ran for roughly 7 to 12 cycles. Paired-end reads containing CDR3 totaled no fewer than 3 million for each sample. TCRdb itself ran the 5' RACE reads through MiXCR, one entry per CDR3 protein. The sample has 1.5 million to 2 million distinct CDR3 sequences; over 25% are singletons. The J segment lost 3 bases and the V segment lost 5 bases, leaving 7 bases of the junction unmatched. CDR1 is SEHNR and CDR2 is FQNEAQ in the germline V gene (reference sequence). The CDR3 extends over 14 amino acids. This sequence joins TRBV7-9 and TRBJ2-7, with 7 nucleotides matching TRBD1. This TCR was sampled from a woman under 40 in good health. Sequencing input: blood. CDR3 nucleotide sequence: TGTGCCAGCAGCGAGACAGGGAAAGACTACGAGCAGTACTTC. It yields the protein CASSETGKDYEQYF.